The clone carrying this TCR beta chain was seen a few times. Its specificity is unknown. The V gene's germline CDR1 is DFQATT and CDR2 SNEGSKA (reference sequence). The CDR3 is 13 residues long. Trimming took 5 bases from V and 2 from J; bases not matched to a gene: 3. MiXCR was run by TCRdb on the RACE reads, yielding one entry per CDR3 protein. The data show 99,000 or so distinct CDR3 sequences, more than 10% seen once. This entry belongs to a study of human T cells and chemical hapten exposure. Study-level background: The use of 2% DPC on 2 cm by 2 cm of upper inner arm skin constituted sensitization. Findings and caveats of the study: It should be noted that donors had alopecia, so their immune response may differ from healthy people's.

Stated time point: pre-sensitization, week 0. The sample's treatment: therapeutic diphenylcyclopropenone sensitization with weekly scalp DPC. The TCR comes from a woman aged 55-69 years with alopecia areata. Some clones in this sample may be carry-over from other donors' samples. V gene TRBV20-1 combines with J gene TRBJ2-5; 9 bases line up with TRBD1. This specimen consisted of whole blood, obtained in connection with sensitization to the hapten diphenylcyclopropenone (DPC). CDR3 region: CSAPGTGQETQYF. CDR3 coding DNA: TGCAGTGCTCCTGGGACAGGGCAAGAGACCCAGTACTTC.